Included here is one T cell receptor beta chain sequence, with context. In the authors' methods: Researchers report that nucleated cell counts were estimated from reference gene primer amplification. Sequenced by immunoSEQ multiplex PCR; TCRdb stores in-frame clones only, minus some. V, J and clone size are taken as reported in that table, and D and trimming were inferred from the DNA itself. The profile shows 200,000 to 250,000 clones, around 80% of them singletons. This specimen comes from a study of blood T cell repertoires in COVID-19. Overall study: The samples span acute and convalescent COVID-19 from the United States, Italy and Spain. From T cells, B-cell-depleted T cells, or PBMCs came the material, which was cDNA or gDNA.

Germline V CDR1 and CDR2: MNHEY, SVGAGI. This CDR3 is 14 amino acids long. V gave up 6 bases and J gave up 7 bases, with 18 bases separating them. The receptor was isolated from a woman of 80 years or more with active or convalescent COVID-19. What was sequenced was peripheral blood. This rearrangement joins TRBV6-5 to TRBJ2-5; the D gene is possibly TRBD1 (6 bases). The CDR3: CASRTTGLSGTQYF. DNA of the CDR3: TGTGCCAGCAGAACCACAGGGCTGAGCGGGACCCAGTACTTC.